The T cell receptor (beta chain) under discussion was sequenced for a study of blood T cell repertoires in COVID-19. The CDR3 totals 15 residues. The V gene end was trimmed by 4 bases and the J gene end by 7 bases; junction bases not matched to a gene: 10. Germline CDR1 is MNHEY and CDR2 is SVGEGT. Methods used by the authors: From reference gene primer amplification, estimates of nucleated cell counts were derived. Sequencing used immunoSEQ multiplex PCR; TCRdb keeps in-frame clones, though not all of them. V and J calls and clone size are those listed in that table; D and trimming were worked out from the DNA. The data hold approximately 210,000 clones, with 82% observed a single time.

The sample taken for sequencing was peripheral blood. The chain has TRBV6-2 or TRBV6-3 and TRBJ2-1, with TRBD2 matching 7 bases. The sequence was collected from a woman older than 75 with acute or convalescent COVID-19. CDR3 sequence reads: CASSWAGRGENEQFF. CDR3 DNA sequence: TGTGCCAGCAGTTGGGCGGGACGGGGGGAGAATGAGCAGTTCTTC.